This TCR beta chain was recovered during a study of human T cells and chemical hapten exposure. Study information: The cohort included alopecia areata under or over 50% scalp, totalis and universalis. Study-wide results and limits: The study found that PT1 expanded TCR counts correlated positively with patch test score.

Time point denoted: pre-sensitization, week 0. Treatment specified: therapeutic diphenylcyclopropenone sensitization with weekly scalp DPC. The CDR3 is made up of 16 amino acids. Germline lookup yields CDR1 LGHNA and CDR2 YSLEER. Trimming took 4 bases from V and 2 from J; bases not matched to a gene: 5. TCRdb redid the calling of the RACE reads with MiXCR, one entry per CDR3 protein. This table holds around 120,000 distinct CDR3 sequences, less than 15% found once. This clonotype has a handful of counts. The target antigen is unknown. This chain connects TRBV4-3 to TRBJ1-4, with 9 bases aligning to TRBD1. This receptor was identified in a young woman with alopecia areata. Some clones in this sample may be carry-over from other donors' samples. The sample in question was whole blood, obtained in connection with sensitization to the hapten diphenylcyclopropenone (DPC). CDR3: CASSRGQGRTNEKLFF. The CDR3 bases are TGCGCCAGCAGCCGAGGACAGGGGCGGACTAATGAAAAACTGTTTTTT.